These T cell receptor beta chains were read from a single sample in a study of shared clonotypes between healthy human individuals. Assay: immunoSEQ multiplex PCR; the TCRdb copy retains only in-frame clones and omits some. This table has millions of clones, more than 85% appearing once. Sequencing was carried out using naive CD8+ T cells from PBMCs. The receptor set was obtained from a man aged 18 to 29 in good health. Some clones in this sample may be carry-over from other donors' samples. Both conserved end residues are part of each CDR3. A D gene is named only where the DNA matches it firmly. The listing skips clone size in some rows; elsewhere it reads once, few, many or a size class.

TRBV10-3,.,TRBJ1-1,.,CAIRDMGLGTEAFF,TGTGCCATCAGGGACATGGGTCTTGGCACTGAAGCTTTCTTT
TRBV6-4,once,TRBJ1-5,.,CASPKGVNDFNQPQHF,TGTGCCAGTCCAAAAGGAGTCAACGACTTCAATCAGCCCCAGCATTTT
TRBV7-3,.,TRBJ2-7,.,CASRAGFGAYEQYF,TGTGCCAGCAGGGCCGGGTTCGGGGCCTACGAGCAGTACTTC
TRBV4-1,.,TRBJ2-1,TRBD2,CASSRRTSGSAGYNEQFF,TGCGCCAGCAGCCGCCGGACTAGCGGGAGCGCCGGCTACAATGAGCAGTTCTTC
TRBV7-8,.,TRBJ1-1,TRBD1,CASSSGQGNDEAFF,TGTGCCAGCAGCTCCGGACAGGGGAATGATGAAGCTTTCTTT
TRBV4-1,once,TRBJ1-2,.,CASSQVVRQNYGYTF,TGCGCCAGCAGCCAAGTAGTACGACAGAACTATGGCTACACCTTC
TRBV21-1,.,TRBJ2-3,.,CARTGTQVSTDTQYF,TGTGCCAGGACCGGGACACAAGTAAGCACAGATACGCAGTATTTT
TRBV30,few,TRBJ1-2,.,CAWRGSYGYTF,TGTGCCTGGAGGGGCAGCTATGGCTACACCTTC
TRBV7-7,.,TRBJ1-3,.,CASTFPLQSSGNTIYF,TGTGCCAGCACCTTTCCCCTGCAGAGCTCTGGAAACACCATATATTTT
TRBV6-5,.,TRBJ1-5,TRBD1,CASSYDRGGNQPQHF,TGTGCCAGCAGTTACGACAGGGGAGGCAATCAGCCCCAGCATTTT
TRBV9,.,TRBJ2-4,.,CASSVGNGVNIQYF,TGTGCCAGCAGCGTAGGAAATGGTGTGAACATTCAGTACTTC
TRBV9,.,TRBJ1-4,.,CASSPQLDLRDEKLFF,TGTGCCAGCAGCCCCCAGCTGGACCTAAGGGATGAAAAACTGTTTTTT
TRBV5-5,.,TRBJ1-1,TRBD1,CASSLTGENTEAFF,TGTGCCAGCAGCCTGACAGGGGAAAACACTGAAGCTTTCTTT
TRBV9,.,TRBJ2-3,TRBD2,CASSVKAGGPGDTQYF,TGTGCCAGCAGCGTCAAAGCGGGAGGGCCGGGAGATACGCAGTATTTT
TRBV27,.,TRBJ1-1,.,CASKQGWRDFF,TGTGCCAGCAAACAGGGATGGAGGGATTTCTTT
TRBV28,.,TRBJ2-7,TRBD1,CASSLSGQGAYEQYF,TGTGCCAGCAGTTTAAGTGGACAGGGGGCCTACGAGCAGTACTTC
TRBV7-9,.,TRBJ2-3,.,CASSLVGSVAATDTQYF,TGTGCCAGCAGCTTAGTCGGCAGCGTAGCGGCCACAGATACGCAGTATTTT
TRBV6-5,.,TRBJ2-1,TRBD2,CASSPKPGLADEQFF,TGTGCCAGCAGCCCGAAACCGGGACTAGCCGATGAGCAGTTCTTC
TRBV11-2,.,TRBJ2-1,TRBD2,CASSVTSGRRNYNEQFF,TGTGCCAGCAGCGTGACTAGCGGGAGACGGAACTACAATGAGCAGTTCTTC
TRBV15,.,TRBJ1-1,.,CATSRDFEVWAAGAFF,TGTGCCACCAGCAGAGATTTCGAGGTCTGGGCAGCAGGCGCTTTCTTT
TRBV4-1,.,TRBJ2-5,.,CASSHRTRGTYQETQYF,TGCGCCAGCAGCCACCGGACCCGGGGGACCTACCAAGAGACCCAGTACTTC
TRBV6-5,.,TRBJ2-5,.,CASSYSIRETQYF,TGTGCCAGCAGTTACTCGATCCGAGAGACCCAGTACTTC
TRBV18,.,TRBJ2-1,.,CASSPGLLVPRNEQFF,TGTGCCAGCTCCCCGGGACTCCTTGTCCCTCGGAATGAGCAGTTCTTC
TRBV7-9,.,TRBJ1-1,.,CASSSPEMNTEAFF,TGTGCCAGCAGCTCGCCAGAGATGAACACTGAAGCTTTCTTT
TRBV7-9,.,TRBJ2-7,.,CASRPSAGNYEQYF,TGTGCCAGCAGGCCCAGTGCGGGGAACTACGAGCAGTACTTC
TRBV9,.,TRBJ1-1,.,CASSVRVGTEAFF,TGTGCCAGCAGCGTGCGTGTGGGCACTGAAGCTTTCTTT
TRBV7-8,.,TRBJ1-5,.,CASSLAAGVGNQPQHF,TGTGCCAGCAGCTTAGCGGCCGGGGTTGGAAATCAGCCCCAGCATTTT
TRBV7-9,.,TRBJ2-7,.,CASSLGEAGYEQYF,TGTGCCAGCAGCTTAGGAGAGGCAGGCTACGAGCAGTACTTC
TRBV7-6,.,TRBJ2-7,.,CASSLSSRGGDEQYF,TGTGCCAGCAGCTTATCTAGCAGGGGAGGGGACGAGCAGTACTTC
TRBV7-3,once,TRBJ2-6,.,CASSLFAGPNSGANVLTF,TGTGCCAGCAGCTTATTTGCGGGCCCTAACTCTGGGGCCAACGTCCTGACTTTC
TRBV6-5,.,TRBJ1-1,TRBD1,CASSHPGTGRTEAFF,TGTGCCAGCAGTCACCCCGGGACAGGGCGCACTGAAGCTTTCTTT
TRBV2,.,TRBJ2-3,TRBD2,CASNMAGESDTQYF,TGTGCCAGCAACATGGCGGGAGAGTCAGATACGCAGTATTTT
TRBV9,once,TRBJ2-1,.,CASSLQGGNEQFF,TGTGCCAGCAGCTTACAAGGGGGGAATGAGCAGTTCTTC
TRBV7-9,.,TRBJ2-7,.,CASSLEAGYEQYF,TGTGCCAGCAGCTTAGAGGCCGGGTACGAGCAGTACTTC
TRBV30,.,TRBJ1-6,TRBD1,CAWGDSSYSPLHF,TGTGCCTGGGGGGACAGCAGCTATTCACCCCTCCACTTT
TRBV19,.,TRBJ2-7,.,CATWDGFSYEQYF,TGTGCCACCTGGGACGGATTCTCCTACGAGCAGTACTTC
TRBV29-1,.,TRBJ2-3,TRBD2,CSVLRLAASTDTQYF,TGCAGCGTACTAAGACTAGCGGCTAGCACAGATACGCAGTATTTT
TRBV4-1,.,TRBJ2-1,.,CASSQVTLDNEQFF,TGCGCCAGCAGCCAAGTAACTCTTGACAATGAGCAGTTCTTC